Presented here are 30 T cell receptor beta chains from one specimen sequenced in a study of cytomegalovirus exposure and HLA in healthy donors. Vbeta (60) and Jbeta (13) primers were used in the PCR. Profiled with immunoSEQ multiplex PCR; TCRdb holds only in-frame clones, not every one. The table includes some 170,000 clones, about 69% detected once. Material for sequencing was PBMCs. The source is a human donor in good health.

V gene TRBV5-4 combines with J gene TRBJ1-2; 9 bases are a match to TRBD1. Looked up from germline, CDR1 is SGHNT and CDR2 is YYREEE (reference sequence). The CDR3 contains 14 residues. V lost 4 bases to trimming and J lost 5 bases; unmatched junction nucleotides: 6. In DNA, the CDR3 is TGTGCCAGCAGCACTGGGACAGGGACATATGGCTACACCTTC. This encodes CASSTGTGTYGYTF.

This chain connects TRBV15 to TRBJ2-6; TRBD2 agrees at 7 bases. CDR1 and CDR2 from the germline V gene are LNHNV and YYDKDF (reference sequence). With V trimmed by 1 base and J by 3 bases, 0 bases remained unmatched. The CDR3 consists of 15 residues. The CDR3 sequence is CATSRGDYGANVLTF. The CDR3 DNA reads as TGTGCCACCAGCAGAGGGGACTATGGGGCCAACGTCCTGACTTTC.

This chain uses TRBV5-1 with TRBJ1-2; D is ambiguous. The CDR3 has 15 amino acids. Germline V gene lookup returns CDR1 SGHRS and CDR2 YFSETQ. The germline V and J ends were trimmed by 0 bases and 3 bases, with 12 bases remaining between them. This CDR3 reads CASSLGFQLDYGYTF. For the CDR3, the DNA is TGCGCCAGCAGCTTGGGCTTCCAGCTAGACTATGGCTACACCTTC.

V usage is TRBV7-9 and J usage is TRBJ2-7, with D perhaps matching TRBD2 (6 bases). The V end lost 5 bases, the J end lost 3 bases, and 11 bases lay between the germline ends. The CDR3 totals 13 residues. Germline V gene sequence: CDR1 SEHNR, CDR2 FQNEAQ (reference sequence). The CDR3 here is CASSPRDFYEQYF. As DNA, the CDR3 is TGTGCCAGCAGCCCCCGGGACTTCTACGAGCAGTACTTC.

The V and J genes are TRBV5-5 and TRBJ2-5; TRBD2 agrees at 7 bases. Trimming at V came to 1 base and at J to 5 bases, leaving 11 bases not matched to a gene. Looked up from germline, CDR1 is SGHKS and CDR2 is YYEKEE (reference sequence). The CDR3 is 16 residues long. The CDR3 region is CASSLPPGGLVETQYF. The CDR3 DNA reads TGTGCCAGCAGCTTGCCCCCGGGGGGACTTGTGGAGACCCAGTACTTC.

V and J are TRBV28 and TRBJ1-2, with 9 bases aligning to TRBD1. CDR1 is MDHEN, CDR2 SYDVKM, per germline. This CDR3 region has 13 residues. The ends lost 5 bases at V and 8 bases at J; junction bases unmatched: 6. The CDR3 loop is CASSAGTGYGYTF. In DNA form, the CDR3 reads TGTGCCAGCAGTGCCGGGACAGGGTACGGCTACACCTTC.

The chain combines TRBV2 with TRBJ1-1, with D perhaps TRBD1 (5 bases). The CDR3 is 16 amino acids. Trimming stripped 6 bases from V and 11 bases from J, with 28 bases between. The germline V gene encodes CDR1 SNHLY and CDR2 FYNNEI. The CDR3 spells CASRQRALDNRSVAFF. The CDR3 DNA is TGTGCCAGCAGACAAAGAGCCTTGGACAATCGAAGTGTGGCTTTCTTT.

In its sample, this clone was seen a few times. The rearrangement links TRBV5-1 to TRBJ2-3, with 10 bases aligning to TRBD2. Per the germline V gene, CDR1 is SGHRS and CDR2 is YFSETQ. The CDR3 has 15 amino acids. Losses at the gene ends were 7 bases for V and 3 bases for J; bases not matched to a gene: 8. For the CDR3, the DNA is TGCGCCAGCGACGAGCGGGAGGGGGGGACAGATACGCAGTATTTT. Its translation is CASDEREGGTDTQYF.

In DNA, the CDR3 is TGTGCCAGCGCTAGCCGCCACACAGATACGCAGTATTTT. Its translation: CASASRHTDTQYF. The chain joins TRBV7-9 to TRBJ2-3, with TRBD2 as a possible D gene (5 bases). Germline values: CDR1 SEHNR, CDR2 FQNEAQ (reference sequence). V lost 8 bases, J lost 2 bases, and 11 bases lay in between. The CDR3 runs 13 residues.

The chain couples TRBV6-1 to TRBJ2-7; TRBD1 might be the D (5 bases). The CDR3 length is 14 residues. Germline CDR1 and CDR2: MNHNS and SASEGT. V lost 6 bases, J lost 4 bases, and 16 bases lay in between. The CDR3 reads CASSPIRVAYEQYF. Written as DNA, the CDR3 is TGTGCCAGCAGCCCCATCAGGGTTGCATACGAGCAGTACTTC.

V is TRBV18 and J is TRBJ1-6; the match to TRBD1 covers 7 bases. Per germline, CDR1 KGHSH and CDR2 LQKENI. The CDR3 sequence is 12 residues long. J gave up 14 bases and V 3 bases, and 4 bases lay outside the gene matches. CDR3 sequence (DNA): TGTGCCAGCTCACCGGAGGGACAGTCCCTCCACTTT. Translated: CASSPEGQSLHF.

The V and J genes are TRBV6-1 and TRBJ2-2, with 10 bases matching TRBD2. The V gene end was trimmed by 6 bases and the J gene end by 1 base; junction bases not matched to a gene: 2. Germline V gene data show CDR1 as MNHNS and CDR2 as SASEGT. The CDR3 is 15 residues long. The CDR3 sequence is CASSPSGGNTGELFF. In DNA form, the CDR3 reads TGTGCCAGCAGCCCTAGCGGGGGGAACACCGGGGAGCTGTTTTTT.

V is TRBV6-6 and J is TRBJ2-5; 9 bases line up with TRBD1. V trimming: 2 bases; J trimming: 1 base; junction bases outside the gene matches: 2. The germline CDR1 and CDR2 sequences are MNHNY and SVGAGI (reference sequence). This CDR3 has 15 amino acids. CDR3 region: CASSYDRGSQETQYF. The CDR3 DNA follows: TGTGCCAGCAGTTACGACAGGGGGTCCCAAGAGACCCAGTACTTC.

The chain couples TRBV10-1 to TRBJ1-1; tentative D call: TRBD1 (6 bases). V lost 0 bases to trimming and J lost 6 bases, with 11 bases between them. The V gene's germline CDR1 is WNHNN and CDR2 SYGVQD (reference sequence). The CDR3 covers 14 residues. DNA for the CDR3: TGCGCCAGCAGTGAGTCAGCGACAGGCTCTGAAGCTTTCTTT. Protein sequence: CASSESATGSEAFF.

J is TRBJ2-7 and V is TRBV2; no reliable D call. This CDR3 spans 14 amino acids. The germline CDR1 and CDR2 sequences are SNHLY and FYNNEI. Trimming removed 6 bases at V and 0 bases at J, with 12 bases between. The CDR3 is CASRPAVSSYEQYF. CDR3 DNA sequence: TGTGCCAGCAGGCCGGCGGTGAGCTCCTACGAGCAGTACTTC.

This clone was observed a single time. The rearrangement joins TRBV7-9 to TRBJ1-4; TRBD1 is a possible D gene (6 bases). The V end lost 6 bases, the J end lost 0 bases, and 14 bases lay between the germline ends. This CDR3 has 16 residues. Germline V CDR1 and CDR2: SEHNR, FQNEAQ (reference sequence). This CDR3 reads CASRDSGTPTNEKLFF. CDR3 bases: TGTGCCAGCAGGGATTCAGGGACACCAACTAATGAAAAACTGTTTTTT. The full variable domain, its missing parts supplied by reference TRBV7-9 and TRBJ1-4, is DTGVSQNPRHKITKRGQNVTFRCDPISEHNRLYWYRQTLGQGPEFLTYFQNEAQLEKSRLLSDRFSAERPKGSFSTLEIQRTEQGDSAMYLCASRDSGTPTNEKLFFGSGTQLSVL.

V gene TRBV19 combines with J gene TRBJ2-1; maybe TRBD1 (7 bases). V was trimmed by 5 bases and J by 6 bases, leaving 11 bases between them. From germline, CDR1 is LNHDA and CDR2 SQIVND (reference sequence). CDR3 length: 13 residues. The CDR3 here is CASSPQGGNEQFF. The CDR3 coding sequence is TGTGCCAGTAGTCCCCAGGGGGGCAATGAGCAGTTCTTC.

The rearrangement uses TRBV27 and TRBJ1-2; D is ambiguous. The CDR3 totals 17 residues. V lost 6 bases and J lost 8, with 28 bases in between. Germline V CDR1 and CDR2: MNHEY, SMNVEV (reference sequence). The CDR3 reads CASSLRPRTDRAGGYTF. DNA for the CDR3: TGTGCCAGCAGCTTACGGCCGAGGACGGATCGAGCGGGGGGCTACACCTTC.

The J gene is TRBJ2-3, the V gene TRBV6-5, with D uncertain. The CDR3 is 11 amino acids. Trimming pared 8 bases from V and 1 base from J, leaving 4 bases between. Germline values: CDR1 MNHEY, CDR2 SVGAGI. This CDR3 reads CASGRTDTQYF. The CDR3 DNA reads TGTGCCAGCGGGCGCACAGATACGCAGTATTTT.

The chain is built from TRBV19 and TRBJ1-2; 10 positions agree with TRBD1. This CDR3 contains 15 residues. V lost 5 bases and J lost 4; bases outside the gene matches: 7. Germline loops: CDR1 LNHDA, CDR2 SQIVND (reference sequence). CDR3 amino acids: CASSAGQGEGYGYTF. The CDR3, as DNA: TGTGCCAGTAGTGCCGGACAGGGGGAGGGCTATGGCTACACCTTC.

This clone was observed a handful of times. The chain links TRBV18 to TRBJ2-7; maybe TRBD1 (6 bases). The germline V gene has CDR1 KGHSH and CDR2 LQKENI. This CDR3 has 14 amino acids. V was shortened by 4 bases and J by 0 bases, with 10 bases between the two germline ends. The chain's CDR3 is CASSLDRSSYEQYF. CDR3 nucleotide sequence: TGTGCCAGCTCACTCGACAGGAGCTCCTACGAGCAGTACTTC.

The chain employs TRBV5-1 and TRBJ2-3; 11 bases line up with TRBD2. The V gene's germline CDR1 is SGHRS and CDR2 YFSETQ. V trimming: 0 bases; J trimming: 5 bases; junction bases outside the gene matches: 23. The length of the CDR3 is 22 residues. CDR3: CASSLASGSSGGTLLVGDTQYF. The CDR3 DNA is TGCGCCAGCAGCTTGGCGAGCGGGTCTAGCGGGGGGACCCTTTTAGTCGGAGATACGCAGTATTTT. The entire variable domain, with the rest obtained from reference TRBV5-1 and TRBJ2-3, is as follows: KAGVTQTPRYLIKTRGQQVTLSCSPISGHRSVSWYQQTPGQGLQFLFEYFSETQRNKGNFPGRFSGRQFSNSRSEMNVSTLELGDSALYLCASSLASGSSGGTLLVGDTQYFGPGTRLTVL.

The rearrangement joins TRBV7-8 to TRBJ2-3; D possibly corresponds to TRBD1 (5 bases). The germline CDR1 and CDR2 sequences are SGHVS and FQNEAQ. V was clipped by 11 bases and J by 2 bases, with 8 bases between them. The CDR3 is 11 residues long. This CDR3 reads CAGAATDTQYF. The CDR3, as DNA: TGTGCCGGGGCGGCCACAGATACGCAGTATTTT.

In its sample, this clone was seen a few times. The V call is TRBV7-8, the J call TRBJ2-2, with 10 bases lining up with TRBD2. The CDR3 loop spans 19 amino acids. The J segment lost 0 bases and the V segment lost 5 bases, leaving 12 bases of the junction unmatched. In germline, CDR1 is SGHVS, CDR2 FQNEAQ. CDR3 loop: CASSPARKGLAPNTGELFF. CDR3 bases: TGTGCCAGCAGCCCCGCTCGGAAGGGACTAGCGCCGAACACCGGGGAGCTGTTTTTT.

The chain combines TRBV5-6 with TRBJ2-5; 12 nucleotides match TRBD1. From germline, CDR1 is SGHDT and CDR2 YYEEEE. The CDR3 is made up of 15 amino acids. Trimming cost V 5 bases and J 5 bases; bases outside gene matches: 7. The CDR3 DNA reads as TGTGCCAGCAGACCCTGGGACAGGGGGCCCGAGACCCAGTACTTC. Its protein product is CASRPWDRGPETQYF.

The chain uses TRBV19 and TRBJ1-5; TRBD1 aligns across 9 bases. V dropped 5 bases and J dropped 9; count of bases not matched to a gene: 5. The CDR3 loop spans 13 amino acids. The germline V gene has CDR1 LNHDA and CDR2 SQIVND (reference sequence). The CDR3: CASSEGQGMPQHF. Here the CDR3 DNA reads TGTGCCAGTAGTGAGGGACAGGGCATGCCCCAGCATTTT.

The chain links TRBV7-9 to TRBJ2-3; TRBD1 is a possible D gene (7 bases). Germline values: CDR1 SEHNR, CDR2 FQNEAQ (reference sequence). V dropped 1 base and J dropped 4 bases, with 12 bases sitting between them. CDR3 length equals 15 residues. The CDR3 DNA sequence: TGTGCCAGCAGCTTAGAAGGCAGGGGGGCAGATACGCAGTATTTT. Translating it yields CASSLEGRGADTQYF.

The chain has TRBV15 and TRBJ2-1; 8 positions agree with TRBD1. Germline V gene sequence: CDR1 LNHNV, CDR2 YYDKDF (reference sequence). V trimming: 3 bases; J trimming: 3 bases; junction bases outside the gene matches: 19. The CDR3 is made up of 20 amino acids. The chain's CDR3 is CATSRPNRGSINVNYNEQFF. The CDR3 nucleotides read TGTGCCACCAGCAGGCCGAACAGGGGGTCCATCAATGTAAACTACAATGAGCAGTTCTTC.

The chain's CDR3 is CASRVGGGATNTGELFF. The DNA of the CDR3 is TGTGCCAGCAGAGTAGGCGGGGGGGCTACGAACACCGGGGAGCTGTTTTTT. The V and J genes are TRBV7-8 and TRBJ2-2, with TRBD2 matching over 9 bases. Trimming removed 6 bases from V and 0 bases from J; junction bases left unmatched: 8. The CDR3 length is 17 residues. Germline CDR1 is SGHVS and CDR2 is FQNEAQ.

The rearrangement uses TRBV6-5 and TRBJ1-1; D perhaps matches TRBD1 (6 bases). The CDR3 is 16 amino acids. The germline V gene encodes CDR1 MNHEY and CDR2 SVGAGI. The V end lost 2 bases, the J end lost 10 bases, and 23 bases lay between the germline ends. The CDR3 DNA is TGTGCCAGCAGTTACCGCCCCGGGGCAGGGAGGGGGGCAGCTTTCTTT. This sequence encodes CASSYRPGAGRGAAFF.